This T cell receptor (beta chain) was captured in a study of blood T cell repertoires in COVID-19. Study summary: The samples span acute and convalescent COVID-19 from the United States, Italy and Spain.

Some clones are missing from TCRdb's copy, which holds only in-frame ones; the method was immunoSEQ multiplex PCR. The sample carries roughly 240,000 clones, 70% to 90% recorded once. CDR1 and CDR2 from the germline V gene are SGHRS and YFSETQ. V lost 1 base and J lost 0, with 13 bases in between. There are 16 residues in the CDR3. This receptor was obtained from a woman in her twenties or thirties who had recovered from COVID-19. The gene calls are TRBV5-1 and TRBJ1-1; D possibly corresponds to TRBD1 (6 bases). Sequencing used peripheral blood. DNA of the CDR3: TGCGCCAGCAGCTTGTCAGGGGCAAAAATGAACACTGAAGCTTTCTTT. Its translation is CASSLSGAKMNTEAFF.